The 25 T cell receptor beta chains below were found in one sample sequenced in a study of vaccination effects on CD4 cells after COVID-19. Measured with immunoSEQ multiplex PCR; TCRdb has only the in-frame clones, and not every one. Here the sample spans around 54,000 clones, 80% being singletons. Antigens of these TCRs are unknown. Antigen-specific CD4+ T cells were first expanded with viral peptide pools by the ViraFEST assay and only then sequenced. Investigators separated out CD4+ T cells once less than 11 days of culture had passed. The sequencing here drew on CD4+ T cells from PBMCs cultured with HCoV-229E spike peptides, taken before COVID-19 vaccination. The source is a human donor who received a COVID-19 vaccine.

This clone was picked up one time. DNA of the CDR3: TGTGCCAGCAGTGATCCCTCGGGGGCGGATAACACCGGGGAGCTGTTTTTT. Translation: CASSDPSGADNTGELFF. The V and J genes are TRBV6-1 and TRBJ2-2; either TRBD1 or TRBD2 may fit D (6 bases each). This CDR3 has 17 residues. V lost 3 bases and J lost 2, with 16 bases in between. Germline CDR1 reads MNHNS; CDR2 reads SASEGT.

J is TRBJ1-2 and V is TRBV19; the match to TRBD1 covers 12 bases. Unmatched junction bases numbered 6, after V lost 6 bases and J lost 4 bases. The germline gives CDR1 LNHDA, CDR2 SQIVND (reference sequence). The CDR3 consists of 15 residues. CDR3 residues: CASSPGTGGVYGYTF. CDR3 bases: TGTGCCAGTAGCCCCGGGACAGGGGGCGTCTATGGCTACACCTTC.

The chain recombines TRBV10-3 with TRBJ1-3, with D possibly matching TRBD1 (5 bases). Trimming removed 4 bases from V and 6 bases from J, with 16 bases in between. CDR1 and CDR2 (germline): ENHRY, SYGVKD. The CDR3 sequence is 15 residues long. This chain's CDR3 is CAISAGGIVENTIYF. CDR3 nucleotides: TGTGCCATCAGTGCCGGGGGAATAGTGGAAAACACCATATATTTT.

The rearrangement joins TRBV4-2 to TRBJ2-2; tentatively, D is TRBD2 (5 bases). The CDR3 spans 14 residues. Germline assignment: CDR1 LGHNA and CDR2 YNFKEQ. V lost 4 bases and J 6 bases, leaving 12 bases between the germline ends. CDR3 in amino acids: CASSRELVAGELFF. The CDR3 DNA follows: TGTGCCAGCAGCCGGGAACTAGTCGCCGGGGAGCTGTTTTTT.

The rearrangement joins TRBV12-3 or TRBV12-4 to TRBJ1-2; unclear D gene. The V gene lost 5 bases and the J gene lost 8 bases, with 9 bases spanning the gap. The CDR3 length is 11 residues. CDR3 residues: CASSPIGGYTF. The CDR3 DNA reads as TGTGCCAGCAGTCCGATAGGCGGCTACACCTTC.

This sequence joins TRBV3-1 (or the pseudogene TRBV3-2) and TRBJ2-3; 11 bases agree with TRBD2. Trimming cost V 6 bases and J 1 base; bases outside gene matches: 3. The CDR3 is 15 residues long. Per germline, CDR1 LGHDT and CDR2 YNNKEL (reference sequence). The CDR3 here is CASSSTSGGTDTQYF. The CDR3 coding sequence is TGTGCCAGCAGTTCGACTAGCGGGGGCACAGATACGCAGTATTTT.

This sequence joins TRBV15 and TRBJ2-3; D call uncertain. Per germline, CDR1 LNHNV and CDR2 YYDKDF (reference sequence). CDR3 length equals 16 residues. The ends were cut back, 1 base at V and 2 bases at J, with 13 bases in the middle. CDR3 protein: CATSRGLTPFTDTQYF. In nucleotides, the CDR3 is TGTGCCACCAGCAGAGGGTTGACACCGTTCACAGATACGCAGTATTTT. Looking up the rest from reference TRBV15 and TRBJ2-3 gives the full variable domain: DAMVIQNPRYQVTQFGKPVTLSCSQTLNHNVMYWYQQKSSQAPKLLFHYYDKDFNNEADTPDNFQSRRPNTSFCFLDIRSPGLGDTAMYLCATSRGLTPFTDTQYFGPGTRLTVL.

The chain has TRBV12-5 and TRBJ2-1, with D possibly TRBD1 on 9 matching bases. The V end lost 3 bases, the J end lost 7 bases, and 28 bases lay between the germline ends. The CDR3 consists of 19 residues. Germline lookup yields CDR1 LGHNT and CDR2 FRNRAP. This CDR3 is CASGFRLPLTGGGRNEQFF. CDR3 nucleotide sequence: TGTGCTAGTGGTTTTCGTCTCCCGCTAACAGGGGGCGGGAGGAATGAGCAGTTCTTC.

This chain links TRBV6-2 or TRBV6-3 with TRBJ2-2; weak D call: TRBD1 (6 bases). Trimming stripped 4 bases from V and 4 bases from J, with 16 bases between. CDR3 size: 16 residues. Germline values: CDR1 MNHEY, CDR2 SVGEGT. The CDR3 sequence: CASSSTTRQVTGELFF. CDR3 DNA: TGTGCCAGCAGTTCGACCACTCGACAGGTCACCGGGGAGCTGTTTTTT.

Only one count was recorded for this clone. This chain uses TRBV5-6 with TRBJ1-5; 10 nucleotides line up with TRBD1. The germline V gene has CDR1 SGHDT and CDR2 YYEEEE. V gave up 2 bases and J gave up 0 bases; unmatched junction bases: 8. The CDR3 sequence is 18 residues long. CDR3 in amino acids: CASSFTTGGTDSNQPQHF. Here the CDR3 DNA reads TGTGCCAGCAGCTTCACGACAGGGGGCACCGATAGCAATCAGCCCCAGCATTTT. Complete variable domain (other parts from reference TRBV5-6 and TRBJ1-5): DAGVTQSPTHLIKTRGQQVTLRCSPKSGHDTVSWYQQALGQGPQFIFQYYEEEERQRGNFPDRFSGHQFPNYSSELNVNALLLGDSALYLCASSFTTGGTDSNQPQHFGDGTRLSIL.

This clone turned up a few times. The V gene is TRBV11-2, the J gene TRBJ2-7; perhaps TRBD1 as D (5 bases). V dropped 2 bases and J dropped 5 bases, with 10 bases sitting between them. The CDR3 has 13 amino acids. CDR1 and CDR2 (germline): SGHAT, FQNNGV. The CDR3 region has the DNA TGTGCCAGCAGCTTAATGGGGCCCCACGAGCAGTACGTC. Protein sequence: CASSLMGPHEQYV.

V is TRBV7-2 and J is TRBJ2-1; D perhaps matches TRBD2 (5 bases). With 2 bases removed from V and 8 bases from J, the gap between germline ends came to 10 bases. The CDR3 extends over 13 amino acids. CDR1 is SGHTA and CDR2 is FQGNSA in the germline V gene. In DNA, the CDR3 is TGTGCCAGCAGCTTAACGGGATTATATGAGCAGTTCTTC. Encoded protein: CASSLTGLYEQFF.

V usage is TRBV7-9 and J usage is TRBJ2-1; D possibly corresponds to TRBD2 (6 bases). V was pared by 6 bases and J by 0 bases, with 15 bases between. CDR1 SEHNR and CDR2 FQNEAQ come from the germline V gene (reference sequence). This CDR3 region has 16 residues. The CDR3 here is CASRRDSVFSYNEQFF. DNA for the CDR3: TGTGCCAGCAGGCGGGACTCCGTCTTCTCCTACAATGAGCAGTTCTTC.

The CDR3 nucleotides are TGCGCCAGCAGCCTGGACCCGGGTTCGGAGCAGTACGTC. It yields the protein CASSLDPGSEQYV. This rearrangement joins TRBV5-1 to TRBJ2-7; D is unresolved. Per germline, CDR1 SGHRS and CDR2 YFSETQ. V was shortened by 4 bases and J by 7 bases, with 15 bases between the two germline ends. The length of the CDR3 is 13 residues.

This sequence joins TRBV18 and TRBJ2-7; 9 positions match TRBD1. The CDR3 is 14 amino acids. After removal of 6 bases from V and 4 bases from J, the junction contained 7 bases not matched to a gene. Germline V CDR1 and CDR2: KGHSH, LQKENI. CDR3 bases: TGTGCCAGCTCCCCCCGGGACAGGGCGTACGAGCAGTACGTC. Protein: CASSPRDRAYEQYV.

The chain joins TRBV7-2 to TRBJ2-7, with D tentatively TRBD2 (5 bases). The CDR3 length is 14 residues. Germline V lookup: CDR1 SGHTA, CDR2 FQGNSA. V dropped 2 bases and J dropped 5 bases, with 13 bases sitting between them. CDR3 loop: CASSLMPGKDEQYV. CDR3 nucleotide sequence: TGTGCCAGCAGCTTAATGCCCGGGAAGGACGAGCAGTACGTC.

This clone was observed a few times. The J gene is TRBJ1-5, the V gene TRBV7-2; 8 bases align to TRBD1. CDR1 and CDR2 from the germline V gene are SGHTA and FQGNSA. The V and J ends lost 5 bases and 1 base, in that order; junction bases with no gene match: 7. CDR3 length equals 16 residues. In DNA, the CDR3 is TGTGCCAGCAGCCCCAGGGGGCGGACAAGCAATCAGCCCCAGCATTTT. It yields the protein CASSPRGRTSNQPQHF.

The CDR3 is CASRRWGRQENIQYF. The CDR3 DNA reads TGTGCCAGCAGACGATGGGGACGGCAAGAGAATATTCAGTACTTC. The chain uses TRBV11-2 and TRBJ2-4, with D perhaps TRBD1 or TRBD2 (5 bases each). V was clipped by 6 bases and J by 10 bases, with 22 bases between them. CDR3 length: 15 amino acids. Germline lookup yields CDR1 SGHAT and CDR2 FQNNGV. The whole variable domain, remainder taken from reference TRBV11-2 and TRBJ2-4, is EAGVAQSPRYKIIEKRQSVAFWCNPISGHATLYWYQQILGQGPKLLIQFQNNGVVDDSQLPKDRFSAERLKGVDSTLKIQPAKLEDSAVYLCASRRWGRQENIQYFGAGTRLSVL.

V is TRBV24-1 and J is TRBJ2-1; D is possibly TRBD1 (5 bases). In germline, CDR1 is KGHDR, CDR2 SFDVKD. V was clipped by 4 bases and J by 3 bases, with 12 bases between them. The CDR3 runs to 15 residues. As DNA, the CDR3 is TGTGCCACCAGTGACCGGGCAGGGAACTACAATGAGCAGTTCTTC. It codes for CATSDRAGNYNEQFF.

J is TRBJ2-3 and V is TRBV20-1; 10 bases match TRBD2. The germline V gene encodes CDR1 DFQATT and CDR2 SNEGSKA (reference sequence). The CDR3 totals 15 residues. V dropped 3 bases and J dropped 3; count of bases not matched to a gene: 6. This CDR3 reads CSASGAGGLTDTQYF. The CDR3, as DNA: TGCAGTGCTAGTGGAGCGGGGGGGCTGACAGATACGCAGTATTTT.

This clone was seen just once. CDR3 in DNA: TGCGCCAGCAGCCAAGACAACCCAGGGGGCGGGAAGGAGACCCAGTACTTC. It codes for CASSQDNPGGGKETQYF. The gene calls are TRBV4-1 and TRBJ2-5, with 8 bases lining up with TRBD1. The junction had 11 bases not matched to a gene; V was cut back by 0 bases and J by 5 bases. Germline values: CDR1 MGHRA, CDR2 YSYEKL. This CDR3 is built from 17 residues.

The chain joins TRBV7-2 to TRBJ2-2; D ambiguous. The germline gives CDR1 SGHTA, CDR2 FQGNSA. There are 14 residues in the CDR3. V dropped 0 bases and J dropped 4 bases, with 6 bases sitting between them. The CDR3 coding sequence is TGTGCCAGCAGCTTAGCGCAGTCCACCGGGGAGCTGTTTTTT. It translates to CASSLAQSTGELFF.

In DNA form, the CDR3 reads TGTGCCAGTAGTACTTCTGCTCGGGGGGGCCGTTCCCACCTCAATGAGCAGTTCTTC. Translating gives CASSTSARGGRSHLNEQFF. The chain has TRBV19 and TRBJ2-1; TRBD2 aligns across 8 bases. The CDR3 length is 19 residues. CDR1 LNHDA and CDR2 SQIVND come from the germline V gene (reference sequence). V shed 4 bases, J shed 6 bases, and the junction held 20 bases outside the gene matches. Variable domain in full (rest from reference TRBV19 and TRBJ2-1): DGGITQSPKYLFRKEGQNVTLSCEQNLNHDAMYWYRQDPGQGLRLIYYSQIVNDFQKGDIAEGYSVSREKKESFPLTVTSAQKNPTAFYLCASSTSARGGRSHLNEQFFGPGTRLTVL.

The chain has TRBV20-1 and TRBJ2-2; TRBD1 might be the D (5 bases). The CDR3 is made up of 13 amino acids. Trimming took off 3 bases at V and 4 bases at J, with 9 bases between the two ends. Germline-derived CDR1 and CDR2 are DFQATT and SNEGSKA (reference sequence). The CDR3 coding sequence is TGCAGTGCTAGTGGGGCTGTCACCGGGGAGCTGTTTTTT. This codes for CSASGAVTGELFF.

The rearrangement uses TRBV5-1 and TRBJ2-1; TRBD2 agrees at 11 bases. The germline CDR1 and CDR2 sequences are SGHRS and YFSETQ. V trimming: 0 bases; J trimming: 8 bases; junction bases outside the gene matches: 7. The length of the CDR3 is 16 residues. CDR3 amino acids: CASSLDSGGAYYEQFF. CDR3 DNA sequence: TGCGCCAGCAGCTTGGATAGCGGGGGGGCTTACTATGAGCAGTTCTTC.